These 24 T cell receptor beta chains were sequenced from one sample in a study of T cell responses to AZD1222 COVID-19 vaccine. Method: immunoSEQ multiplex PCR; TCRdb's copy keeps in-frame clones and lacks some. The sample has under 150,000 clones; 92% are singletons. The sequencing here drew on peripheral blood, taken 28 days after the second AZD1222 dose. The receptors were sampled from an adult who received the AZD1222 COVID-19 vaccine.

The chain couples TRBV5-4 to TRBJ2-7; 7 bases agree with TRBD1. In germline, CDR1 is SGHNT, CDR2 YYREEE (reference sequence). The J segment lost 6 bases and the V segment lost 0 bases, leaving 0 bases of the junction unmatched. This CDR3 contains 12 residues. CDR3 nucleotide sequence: TGTGCCAGCAGCTTGGACAGGGGCGAGCAGTACTTC. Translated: CASSLDRGEQYF.

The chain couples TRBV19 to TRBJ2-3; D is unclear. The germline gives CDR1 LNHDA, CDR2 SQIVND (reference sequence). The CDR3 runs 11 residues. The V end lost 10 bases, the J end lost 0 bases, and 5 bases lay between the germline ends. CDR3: CATTSTDTQYF. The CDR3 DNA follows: TGTGCCACCACTAGCACAGATACGCAGTATTTT.

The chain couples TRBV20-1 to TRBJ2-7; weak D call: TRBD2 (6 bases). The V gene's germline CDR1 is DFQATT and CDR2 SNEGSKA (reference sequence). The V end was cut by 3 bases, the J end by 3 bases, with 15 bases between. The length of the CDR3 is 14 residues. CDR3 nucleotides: TGCAGTGCTAGTTTCGGCGGGGACGGCTACGAGCAGTACTTC. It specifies CSASFGGDGYEQYF.

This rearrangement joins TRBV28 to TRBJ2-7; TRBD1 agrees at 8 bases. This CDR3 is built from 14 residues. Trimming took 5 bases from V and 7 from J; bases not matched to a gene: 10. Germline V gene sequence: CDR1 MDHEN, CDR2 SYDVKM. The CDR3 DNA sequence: TGTGCCAGCAGTCCGACAGGGGTCGGGGGAGAGCAGTACTTC. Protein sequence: CASSPTGVGGEQYF.

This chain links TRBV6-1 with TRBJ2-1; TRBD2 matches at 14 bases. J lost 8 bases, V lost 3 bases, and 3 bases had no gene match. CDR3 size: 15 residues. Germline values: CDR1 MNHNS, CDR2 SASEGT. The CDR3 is CASSDGTSGSDEQFF. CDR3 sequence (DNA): TGTGCCAGCAGTGATGGGACTAGCGGGAGCGATGAGCAGTTCTTC.

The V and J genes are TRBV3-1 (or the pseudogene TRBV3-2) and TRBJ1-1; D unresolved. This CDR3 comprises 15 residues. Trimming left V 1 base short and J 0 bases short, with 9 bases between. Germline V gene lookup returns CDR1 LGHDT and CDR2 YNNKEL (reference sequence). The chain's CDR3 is CASSQVGTMNTEAFF. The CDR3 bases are TGTGCCAGCAGCCAAGTAGGCACGATGAACACTGAAGCTTTCTTT.

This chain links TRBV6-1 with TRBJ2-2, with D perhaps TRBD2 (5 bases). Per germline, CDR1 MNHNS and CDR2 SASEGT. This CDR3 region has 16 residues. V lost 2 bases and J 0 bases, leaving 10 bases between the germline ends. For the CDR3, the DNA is TGTGCCAGCAGTGAATGGGAGCTAACGAACACCGGGGAGCTGTTTTTT. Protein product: CASSEWELTNTGELFF.

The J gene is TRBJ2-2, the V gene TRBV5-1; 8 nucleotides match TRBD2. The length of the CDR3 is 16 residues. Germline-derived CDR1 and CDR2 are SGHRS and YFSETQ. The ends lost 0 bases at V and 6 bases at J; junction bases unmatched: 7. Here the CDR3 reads CASSLVTAGVAGELFF. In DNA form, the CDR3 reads TGCGCCAGCAGCTTGGTTACAGCGGGAGTCGCCGGGGAGCTGTTTTTT.

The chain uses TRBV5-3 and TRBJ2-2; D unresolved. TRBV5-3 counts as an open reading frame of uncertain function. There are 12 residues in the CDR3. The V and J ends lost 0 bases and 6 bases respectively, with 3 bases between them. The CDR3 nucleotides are TGTGCCAGAAGCTTGGACCCCGGGGAGCTGTTTTTT. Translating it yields CARSLDPGELFF.

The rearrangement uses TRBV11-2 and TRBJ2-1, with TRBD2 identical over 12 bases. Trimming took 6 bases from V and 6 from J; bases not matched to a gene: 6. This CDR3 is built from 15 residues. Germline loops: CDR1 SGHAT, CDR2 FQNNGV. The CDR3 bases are TGTGCCAGCAGTCTCGGGACTAGCGGGCTCAATGAGCAGTTCTTC. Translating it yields CASSLGTSGLNEQFF.

CDR3 sequence (DNA): TGTGCCAGCAGCCAGTTGGCTGCTATTAGCGGGAGAGGGACCGGGGAGCTGTTTTTT. Encoded protein: CASSQLAAISGRGTGELFF. The chain uses TRBV4-2 and TRBJ2-2; 9 bases agree with TRBD2. Per germline, CDR1 LGHNA and CDR2 YNFKEQ. V shed 3 bases and J 5 bases; nucleotides not matched to a gene: 16. This CDR3 has 19 amino acids.

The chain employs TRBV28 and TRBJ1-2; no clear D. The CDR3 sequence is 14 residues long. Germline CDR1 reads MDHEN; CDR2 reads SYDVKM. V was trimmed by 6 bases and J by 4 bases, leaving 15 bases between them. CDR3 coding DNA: TGTGCCAGCAGCTCACAGAGAGAAGCCTATGGCTACACCTTC. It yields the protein CASSSQREAYGYTF.

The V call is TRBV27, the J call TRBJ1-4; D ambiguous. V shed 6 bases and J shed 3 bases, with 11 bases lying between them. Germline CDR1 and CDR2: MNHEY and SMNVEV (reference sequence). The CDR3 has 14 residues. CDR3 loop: CASRTWGANEKLFF. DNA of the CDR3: TGTGCCAGCAGAACGTGGGGAGCTAATGAAAAACTGTTTTTT.

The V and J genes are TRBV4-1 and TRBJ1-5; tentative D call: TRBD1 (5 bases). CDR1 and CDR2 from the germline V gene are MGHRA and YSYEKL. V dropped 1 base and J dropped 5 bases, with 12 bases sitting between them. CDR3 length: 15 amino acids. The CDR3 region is CASSQVQGADQPQHF. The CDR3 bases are TGCGCCAGCAGCCAAGTGCAGGGAGCAGATCAGCCCCAGCATTTT.

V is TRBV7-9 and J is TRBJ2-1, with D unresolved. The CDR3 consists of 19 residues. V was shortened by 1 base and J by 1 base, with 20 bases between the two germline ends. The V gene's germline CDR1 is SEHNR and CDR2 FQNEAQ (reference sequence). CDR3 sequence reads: CASSLVWGISEGSYNEQFF. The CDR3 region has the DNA TGTGCCAGCAGCTTAGTTTGGGGAATTTCTGAAGGGTCCTACAATGAGCAGTTCTTC.

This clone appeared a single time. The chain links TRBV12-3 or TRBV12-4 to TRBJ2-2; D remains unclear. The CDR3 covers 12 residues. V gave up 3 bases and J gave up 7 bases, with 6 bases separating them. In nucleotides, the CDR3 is TGTGCCAGCAGTTTCTCCAACGGGGAGCTGTTTTTT. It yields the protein CASSFSNGELFF.

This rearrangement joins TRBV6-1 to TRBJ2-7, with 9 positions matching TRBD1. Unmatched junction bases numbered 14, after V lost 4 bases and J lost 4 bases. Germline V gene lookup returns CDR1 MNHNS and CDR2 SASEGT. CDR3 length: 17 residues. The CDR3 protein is CASSVRVGTGKTYEQYF. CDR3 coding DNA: TGTGCCAGCAGTGTCCGCGTCGGGACAGGGAAAACTTACGAGCAGTACTTC.

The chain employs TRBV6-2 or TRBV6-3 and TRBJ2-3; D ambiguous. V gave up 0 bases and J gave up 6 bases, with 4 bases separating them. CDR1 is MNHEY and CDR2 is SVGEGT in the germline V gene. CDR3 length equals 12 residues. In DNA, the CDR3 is TGTGCCAGCAGTTACTCGATGGATACGCAGTATTTT. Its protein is CASSYSMDTQYF.

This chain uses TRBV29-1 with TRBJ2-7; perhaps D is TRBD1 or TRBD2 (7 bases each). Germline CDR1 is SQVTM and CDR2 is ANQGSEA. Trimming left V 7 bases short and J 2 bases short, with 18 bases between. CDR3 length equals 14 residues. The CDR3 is CSAEGGDSTYEQYF. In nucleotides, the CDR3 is TGCAGCGCCGAGGGGGGGGACAGCACCTACGAGCAGTACTTC.

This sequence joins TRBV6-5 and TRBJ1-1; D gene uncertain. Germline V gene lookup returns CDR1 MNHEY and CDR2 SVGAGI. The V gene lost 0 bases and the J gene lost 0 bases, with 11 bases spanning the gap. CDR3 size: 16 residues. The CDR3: CASSYSFGLLNTEAFF. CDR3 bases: TGTGCCAGCAGTTACTCCTTTGGACTGCTGAACACTGAAGCTTTCTTT.

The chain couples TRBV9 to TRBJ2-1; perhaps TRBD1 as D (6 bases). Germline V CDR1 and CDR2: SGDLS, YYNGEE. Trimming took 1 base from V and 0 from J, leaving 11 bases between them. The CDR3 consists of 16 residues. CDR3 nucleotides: TGTGCCAGCAGCGTAACCGACAGGCACTCCTACAATGAGCAGTTCTTC. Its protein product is CASSVTDRHSYNEQFF.

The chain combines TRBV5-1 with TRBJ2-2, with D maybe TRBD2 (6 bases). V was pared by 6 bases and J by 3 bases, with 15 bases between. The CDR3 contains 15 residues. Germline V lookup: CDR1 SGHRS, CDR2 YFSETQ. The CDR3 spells CASTPRGRDTGELFF. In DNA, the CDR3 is TGCGCCAGCACCCCCCGGGGGAGAGACACCGGGGAGCTGTTTTTT. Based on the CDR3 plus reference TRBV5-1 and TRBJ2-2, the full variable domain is KAGVTQTPRYLIKTRGQQVTLSCSPISGHRSVSWYQQTPGQGLQFLFEYFSETQRNKGNFPGRFSGRQFSNSRSEMNVSTLELGDSALYLCASTPRGRDTGELFFGEGSRLTVL.

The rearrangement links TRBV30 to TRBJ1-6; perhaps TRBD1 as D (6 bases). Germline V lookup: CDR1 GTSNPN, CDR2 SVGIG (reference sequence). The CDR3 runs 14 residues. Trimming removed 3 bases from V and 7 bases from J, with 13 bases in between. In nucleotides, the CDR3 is TGTGCCTGGAGACCCAAGGGGGGGAATTCACCCCTCCACTTT. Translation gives CAWRPKGGNSPLHF.

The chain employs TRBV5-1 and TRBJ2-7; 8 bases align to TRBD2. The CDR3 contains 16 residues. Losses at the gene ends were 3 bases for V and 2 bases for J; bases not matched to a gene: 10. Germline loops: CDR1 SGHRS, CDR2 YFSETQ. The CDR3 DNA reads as TGCGCCAGCAGCTCGGGGGCCGGGAGGGCCACCTACGAGCAGTACTTC. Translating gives CASSSGAGRATYEQYF.